This TCR beta chain is drawn from a study of patients and donors after allogeneic stem cell transplantation. Using its own MiXCR run on the RT-PCR reads, TCRdb lists one record per CDR3 protein. The sample lists 150,000 to 250,000 distinct CDR3 sequences; roughly 40% were seen once. Germline V gene sequence: CDR1 SGDLS, CDR2 YYNGEE. V was shortened by 5 bases and J by 0 bases, with 17 bases between the two germline ends. CDR3 length equals 16 residues. This TCR was sampled from a human donor who was either an allogeneic HSCT recipient or a stem cell or donor lymphocyte infusion donor (not recorded which). It is not recorded whose cells these are; they may come from a transplant donor. The chain is built from TRBV9 and TRBJ1-2, with no clear D. Sequences were obtained from blood, either unsorted or a sorted T cell fraction (not recorded which). Written as DNA, the CDR3 is TGTGCCAGCAGATCTCGGAGGGTAGGAGCTAACTATGGCTACACCTTC. It yields the protein CASRSRRVGANYGYTF.